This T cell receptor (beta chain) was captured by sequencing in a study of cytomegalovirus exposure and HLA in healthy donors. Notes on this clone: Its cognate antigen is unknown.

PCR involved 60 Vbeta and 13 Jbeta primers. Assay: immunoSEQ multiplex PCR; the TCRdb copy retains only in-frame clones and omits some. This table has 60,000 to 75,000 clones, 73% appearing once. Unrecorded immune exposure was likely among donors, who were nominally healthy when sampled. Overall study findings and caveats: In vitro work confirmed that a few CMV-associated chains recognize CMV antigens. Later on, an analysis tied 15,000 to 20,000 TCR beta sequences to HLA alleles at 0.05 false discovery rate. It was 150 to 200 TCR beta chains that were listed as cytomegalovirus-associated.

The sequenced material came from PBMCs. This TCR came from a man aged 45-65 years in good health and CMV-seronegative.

The DNA of the CDR3 is TGTGCTAGTGGTTCGAGACAGGGATATAGCAATCAGCCCCAGCATTTT. It codes for CASGSRQGYSNQPQHF. This chain links TRBV12-5 with TRBJ1-5; 7 bases match TRBD1. The CDR3 has 16 residues. Germline CDR1 and CDR2: LGHNT and FRNRAP. V gave up 4 bases and J gave up 0 bases; unmatched junction bases: 6.